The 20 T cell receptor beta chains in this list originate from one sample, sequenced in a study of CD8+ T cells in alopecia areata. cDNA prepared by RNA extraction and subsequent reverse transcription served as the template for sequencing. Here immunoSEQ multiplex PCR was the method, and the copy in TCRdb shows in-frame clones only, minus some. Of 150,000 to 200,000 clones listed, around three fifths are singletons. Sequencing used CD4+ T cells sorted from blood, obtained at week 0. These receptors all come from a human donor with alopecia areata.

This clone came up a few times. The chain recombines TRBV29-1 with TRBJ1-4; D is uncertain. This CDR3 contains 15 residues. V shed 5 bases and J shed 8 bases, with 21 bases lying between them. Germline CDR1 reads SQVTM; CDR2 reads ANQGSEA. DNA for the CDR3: TGCAGCGTTCGCGGGGTCCAGGCCTTACGGGAAAAACTGTTTTTT. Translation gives CSVRGVQALREKLFF.

This chain's CDR3 is CSVHVLRGVQETQYF. The CDR3 DNA reads TGCAGCGTACACGTACTAAGAGGAGTCCAAGAGACCCAGTACTTC. J is TRBJ2-5 and V is TRBV29-1; D is unresolved. CDR3 length: 15 amino acids. Between the trimmed V and J ends, which lost 6 bases and 1 base, there was a span of 18 bases. The germline gives CDR1 SQVTM, CDR2 ANQGSEA.

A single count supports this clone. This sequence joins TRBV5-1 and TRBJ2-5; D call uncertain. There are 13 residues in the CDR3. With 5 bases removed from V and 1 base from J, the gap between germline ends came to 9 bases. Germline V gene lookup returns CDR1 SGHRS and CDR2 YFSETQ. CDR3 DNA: TGCGCCAGCAGAGACACCCGCCAAGAGACCCAGTACTTC. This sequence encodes CASRDTRQETQYF.

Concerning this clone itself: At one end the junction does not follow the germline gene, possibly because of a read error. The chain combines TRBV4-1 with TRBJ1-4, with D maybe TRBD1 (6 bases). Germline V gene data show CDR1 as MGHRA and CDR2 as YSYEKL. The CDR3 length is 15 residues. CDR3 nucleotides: TGTGCCAGCAGCCAACCGGGACACACTAATGAAAAACTGTTTTTT. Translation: CASSQPGHTNEKLFF.

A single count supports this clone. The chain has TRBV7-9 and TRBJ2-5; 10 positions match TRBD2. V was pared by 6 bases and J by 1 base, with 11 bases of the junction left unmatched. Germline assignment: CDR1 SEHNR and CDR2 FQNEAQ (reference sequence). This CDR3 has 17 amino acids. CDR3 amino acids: CASSSRVAGGRQETQYF. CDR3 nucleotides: TGTGCCAGCAGTTCCCGGGTAGCGGGGGGACGCCAAGAGACCCAGTACTTC.

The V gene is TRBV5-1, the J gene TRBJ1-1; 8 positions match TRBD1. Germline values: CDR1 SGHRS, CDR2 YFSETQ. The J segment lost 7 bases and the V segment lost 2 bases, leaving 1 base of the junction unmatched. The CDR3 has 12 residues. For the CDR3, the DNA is TGCGCCAGCAGCTTCAGGGGGCTTGAAGCTTTCTTT. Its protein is CASSFRGLEAFF.

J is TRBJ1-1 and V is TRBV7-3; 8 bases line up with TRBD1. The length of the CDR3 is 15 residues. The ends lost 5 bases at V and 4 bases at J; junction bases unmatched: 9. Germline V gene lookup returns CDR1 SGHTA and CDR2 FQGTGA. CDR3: CASSAHQGAGTEAFF. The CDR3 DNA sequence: TGTGCCAGCAGCGCCCATCAGGGGGCTGGCACTGAAGCTTTCTTT.

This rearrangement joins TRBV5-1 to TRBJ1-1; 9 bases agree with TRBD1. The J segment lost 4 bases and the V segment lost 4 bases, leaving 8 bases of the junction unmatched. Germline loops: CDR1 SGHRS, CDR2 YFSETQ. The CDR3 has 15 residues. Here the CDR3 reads CASSTGTGFGTEAFF. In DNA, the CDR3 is TGCGCCAGCAGCACCGGGACAGGGTTCGGCACTGAAGCTTTCTTT. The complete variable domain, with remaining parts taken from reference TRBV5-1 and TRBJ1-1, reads KAGVTQTPRYLIKTRGQQVTLSCSPISGHRSVSWYQQTPGQGLQFLFEYFSETQRNKGNFPGRFSGRQFSNSRSEMNVSTLELGDSALYLCASSTGTGFGTEAFFGQGTRLTVV.

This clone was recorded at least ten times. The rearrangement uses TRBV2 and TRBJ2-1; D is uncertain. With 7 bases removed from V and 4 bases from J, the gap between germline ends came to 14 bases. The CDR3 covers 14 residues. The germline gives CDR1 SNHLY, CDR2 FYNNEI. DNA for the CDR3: TGTGCCAGCAACCTGGTCCCAAGGTACAATGAGCAGTTCTTC. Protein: CASNLVPRYNEQFF.

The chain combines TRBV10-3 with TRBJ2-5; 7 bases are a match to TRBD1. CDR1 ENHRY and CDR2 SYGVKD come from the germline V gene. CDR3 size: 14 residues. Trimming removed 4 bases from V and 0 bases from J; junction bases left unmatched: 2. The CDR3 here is CAISGGQDQETQYF. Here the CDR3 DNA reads TGTGCCATCAGTGGTGGACAGGACCAAGAGACCCAGTACTTC.

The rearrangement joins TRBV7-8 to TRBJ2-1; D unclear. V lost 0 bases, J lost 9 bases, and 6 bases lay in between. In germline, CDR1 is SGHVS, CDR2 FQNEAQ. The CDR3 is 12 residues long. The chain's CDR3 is CASSLAGAEQFF. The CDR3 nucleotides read TGTGCCAGCAGCTTAGCAGGTGCTGAGCAGTTCTTC. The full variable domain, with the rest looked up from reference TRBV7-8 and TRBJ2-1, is GAGVSQSPRYKVAKRGQDVALRCDPISGHVSLFWYQQALGQGPEFLTYFQNEAQLDKSGLPSDRFFAERPEGSVSTLKIQRTQQEDSAVYLCASSLAGAEQFFGPGTRLTVL.

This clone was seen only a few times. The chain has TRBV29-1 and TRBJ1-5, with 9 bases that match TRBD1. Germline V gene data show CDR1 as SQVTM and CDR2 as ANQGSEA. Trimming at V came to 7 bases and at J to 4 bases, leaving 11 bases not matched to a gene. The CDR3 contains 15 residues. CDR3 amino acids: CSAQMGQGANQPQHF. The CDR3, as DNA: TGCAGCGCTCAAATGGGACAGGGAGCAAATCAGCCCCAGCATTTT.

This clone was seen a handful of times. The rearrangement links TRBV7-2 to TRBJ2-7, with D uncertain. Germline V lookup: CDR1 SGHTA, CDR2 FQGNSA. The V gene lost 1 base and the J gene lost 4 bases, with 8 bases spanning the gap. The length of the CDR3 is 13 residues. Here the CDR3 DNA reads TGTGCCAGCAGCTTAGTCGGACGATACGAGCAGTACTTC. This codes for CASSLVGRYEQYF.

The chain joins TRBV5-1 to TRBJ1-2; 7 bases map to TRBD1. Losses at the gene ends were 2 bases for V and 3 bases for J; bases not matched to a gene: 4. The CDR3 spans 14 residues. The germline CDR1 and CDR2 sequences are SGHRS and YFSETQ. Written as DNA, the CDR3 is TGCGCCAGCAGCTTTACAACAGGGGACTATGGCTACACCTTC. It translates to CASSFTTGDYGYTF. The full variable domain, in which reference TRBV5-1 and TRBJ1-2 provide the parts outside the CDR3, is KAGVTQTPRYLIKTRGQQVTLSCSPISGHRSVSWYQQTPGQGLQFLFEYFSETQRNKGNFPGRFSGRQFSNSRSEMNVSTLELGDSALYLCASSFTTGDYGYTFGSGTRLTVV.

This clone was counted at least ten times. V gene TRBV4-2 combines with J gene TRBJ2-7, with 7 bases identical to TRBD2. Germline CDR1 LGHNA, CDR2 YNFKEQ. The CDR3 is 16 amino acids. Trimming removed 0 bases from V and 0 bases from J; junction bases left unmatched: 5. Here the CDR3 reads CASSQETGTNSYEQYF. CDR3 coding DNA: TGTGCCAGCAGCCAAGAGACCGGGACTAACTCCTACGAGCAGTACTTC.

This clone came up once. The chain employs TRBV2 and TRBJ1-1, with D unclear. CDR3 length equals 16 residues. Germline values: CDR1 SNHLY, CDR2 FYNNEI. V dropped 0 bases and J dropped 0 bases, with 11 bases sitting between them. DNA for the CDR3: TGTGCCAGCAGTGAAGCGCTTCGAAGGATGAACACTGAAGCTTTCTTT. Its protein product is CASSEALRRMNTEAFF.

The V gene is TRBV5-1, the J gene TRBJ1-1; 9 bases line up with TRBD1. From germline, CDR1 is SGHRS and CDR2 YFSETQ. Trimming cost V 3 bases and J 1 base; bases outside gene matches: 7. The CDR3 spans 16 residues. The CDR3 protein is CASSSSPTGGNTEAFF. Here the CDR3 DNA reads TGCGCCAGCAGCTCCTCTCCGACAGGGGGGAACACTGAAGCTTTCTTT.

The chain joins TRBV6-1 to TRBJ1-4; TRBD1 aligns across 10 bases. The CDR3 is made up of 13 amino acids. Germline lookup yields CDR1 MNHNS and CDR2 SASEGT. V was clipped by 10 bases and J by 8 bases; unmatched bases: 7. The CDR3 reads CAIRDRGREKLFF. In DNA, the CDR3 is TGTGCCATCAGGGACAGGGGACGAGAAAAACTGTTTTTT.

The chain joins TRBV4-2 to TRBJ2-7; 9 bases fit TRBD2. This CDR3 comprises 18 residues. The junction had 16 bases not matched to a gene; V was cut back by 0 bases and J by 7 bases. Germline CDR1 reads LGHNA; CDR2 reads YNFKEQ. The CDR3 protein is CASSQEFGSGGTLGEQYF. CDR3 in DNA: TGTGCCAGCAGCCAAGAGTTTGGGAGCGGGGGGACTCTTGGGGAGCAGTACTTC.

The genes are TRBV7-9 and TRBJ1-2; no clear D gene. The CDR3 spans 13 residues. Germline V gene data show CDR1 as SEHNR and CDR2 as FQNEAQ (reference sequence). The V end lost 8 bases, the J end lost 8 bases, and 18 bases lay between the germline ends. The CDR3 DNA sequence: TGTGCCAGCGAGGAAGTGGGTGGTGCCGGCTACACCTTC. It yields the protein CASEEVGGAGYTF.